These 22 T cell receptor beta chains originate from one sample sequenced in a study of T-cell reconstitution after alpha-beta-depleted transplantation in children. Using unique molecular identifiers, the investigators prepared the TCRbeta library. A single record per CDR3 protein comes from TCRdb applying MiXCR to the PCR reads. This sample yields 90,000 to 95,000 distinct CDR3 sequences, of which 9% to 15% are seen a single time; approximately 15% belongs to the top ten. The source was PBMCs from the stem cell graft donor, collected from the stem cell graft. These receptors were collected from a human donor who donated a stem cell graft to a child with inherited bone marrow failure.

This clonotype was picked up many times. CDR3 sequence reads: CSARDPRGGGLETQYF. CDR3 bases: TGCAGTGCTAGAGACCCCAGGGGGGGCGGGTTAGAGACCCAGTACTTC. The chain joins TRBV20-1 to TRBJ2-5; D tentatively reads TRBD1 or TRBD2 (7 bases each). Trimming removed 0 bases from V and 4 bases from J, with 18 bases in between. The germline V gene has CDR1 DFQATT and CDR2 SNEGSKA (reference sequence). The CDR3 covers 16 residues.

J is TRBJ2-1 and V is TRBV7-3; D is unclear. This CDR3 comprises 12 residues. V was pared by 10 bases and J by 7 bases, with 14 bases between. Looked up from germline, CDR1 is SGHTA and CDR2 is FQGTGA. The DNA for the CDR3 is TGTGCCACCCAGACACAACGGAATGAGCAGTTCTTC. Translated, it gives CATQTQRNEQFF.

This clonotype has a count of ten or more. The V gene is TRBV7-8, the J gene TRBJ2-7; the D is unclear. Germline loops: CDR1 SGHVS, CDR2 FQNEAQ. The ends were cut back, 1 base at V and 7 bases at J, with 14 bases in the middle. This CDR3 is built from 14 residues. CDR3 DNA sequence: TGTGCCAGCAGCTTAGAGGCAGCCAACCTAGAGCAGTACTTC. This translates into CASSLEAANLEQYF. Drawing the rest from reference TRBV7-8 and TRBJ2-7, the complete variable domain is GAGVSQSPRYKVAKRGQDVALRCDPISGHVSLFWYQQALGQGPEFLTYFQNEAQLDKSGLPSDRFFAERPEGSVSTLKIQRTQQEDSAVYLCASSLEAANLEQYFGPGTRLTVT.

This clonotype was recorded many times. V usage is TRBV20-1 and J usage is TRBJ2-1; 8 bases are a match to TRBD2. V lost 8 bases and J lost 7; bases outside the gene matches: 16. The CDR3 runs 15 residues. The germline gives CDR1 DFQATT, CDR2 SNEGSKA (reference sequence). Written as DNA, the CDR3 is TGCAGTACCAAACGGGAGGGCCGCCTGAGGAATGAGCAGTTCTTC. It yields the protein CSTKREGRLRNEQFF.

This clonotype was counted between two and nine times. The chain recombines TRBV5-1 with TRBJ2-5, with D possibly matching TRBD2 (6 bases). CDR1 is SGHRS, CDR2 YFSETQ, per germline. Trimming took 4 bases from V and 5 from J, leaving 12 bases between them. CDR3 length equals 13 residues. The CDR3 DNA is TGCGCCAGCAGCGCCGGGGGTCGGGAGACCCAGTACTTC. It codes for CASSAGGRETQYF.

This clonotype was seen many times. The chain employs TRBV28 and TRBJ1-1; TRBD1 aligns across 8 bases. The CDR3 is made up of 17 amino acids. Losses at the gene ends were 2 bases for V and 6 bases for J; bases not matched to a gene: 14. Looked up from germline, CDR1 is MDHEN and CDR2 is SYDVKM. CDR3 sequence reads: CASSLQGAEGSFAEAFF. CDR3 DNA: TGTGCCAGCAGTTTACAGGGGGCAGAGGGTAGTTTCGCTGAAGCTTTCTTT.

This clonotype appeared many times. This chain joins TRBV5-6 and TRBJ2-7, with 7 bases aligning to TRBD2. V lost 9 bases and J lost 7; bases outside the gene matches: 16. The CDR3 is 14 residues long. In germline, CDR1 is SGHDT, CDR2 YYEEEE. The CDR3 loop is CATSPRGDPSEQYF. DNA for the CDR3: TGTGCCACCTCCCCCCGGGGGGACCCTAGTGAGCAGTACTTC.

This clonotype was seen ten or more times. This chain uses TRBV4-2 with TRBJ1-5; unclear D gene. CDR1 LGHNA and CDR2 YNFKEQ come from the germline V gene. V shed 1 base and J shed 3 bases, with 4 bases lying between them. This CDR3 spans 13 amino acids. The CDR3 spells CASSQGNNQPQHF. The CDR3 nucleotides are TGTGCCAGCAGCCAAGGAAACAATCAGCCCCAGCATTTT.

J is TRBJ2-7 and V is TRBV24-1; 7 bases fit TRBD2. The CDR3 runs to 16 residues. V was clipped by 11 bases and J by 3 bases; unmatched bases: 18. Germline V gene sequence: CDR1 KGHDR, CDR2 SFDVKD. The CDR3 sequence is CARGSREGTGGYEQYF. The CDR3 DNA reads as TGTGCCAGGGGCTCCAGGGAGGGTACCGGTGGCTACGAGCAGTACTTC.

The chain uses TRBV7-8 and TRBJ1-3; D ambiguous. Germline-derived CDR1 and CDR2 are SGHVS and FQNEAQ. The CDR3 extends over 14 amino acids. Between the trimmed V and J ends, which lost 3 bases and 2 bases, there was a span of 8 bases. In DNA, the CDR3 is TGTGCCAGCAGCTTCGATTTACCTGGAAACACCATATATTTT. Translated, it gives CASSFDLPGNTIYF.

This clonotype was observed many times. The chain links TRBV12-3 or TRBV12-4 to TRBJ2-5, with a possible D match to TRBD1 (6 bases). V was cut by 7 bases and J by 4 bases, with 19 bases left in between. The length of the CDR3 is 15 residues. The CDR3: CASTRTQGPGETQYF. The DNA of the CDR3 is TGTGCCAGCACCAGAACCCAGGGGCCGGGAGAGACCCAGTACTTC.

This clonotype has a handful of counts. V and J are TRBV19 and TRBJ2-1, with unresolved D. Trimming removed 5 bases from V and 0 bases from J, with 14 bases in between. This CDR3 contains 16 residues. Germline CDR1 LNHDA, CDR2 SQIVND (reference sequence). Here the CDR3 DNA reads TGTGCCAGTAGTTCCCTAACAGTGAGCTCCTACAATGAGCAGTTCTTC. Its protein product is CASSSLTVSSYNEQFF.

The rearrangement joins TRBV20-1 to TRBJ2-4; no clear D gene. The germline V gene encodes CDR1 DFQATT and CDR2 SNEGSKA (reference sequence). This CDR3 spans 16 amino acids. Trimming shortened V by 5 bases and J by 2 bases, and 19 bases separated the two germline ends. CDR3 nucleotide sequence: TGCAGTGCTGGACGAAGGTTAGACATCCCCAAAAACATTCAGTACTTC. It specifies CSAGRRLDIPKNIQYF.

This clonotype was seen repeatedly, ten times or more. This chain uses TRBV12-3 or TRBV12-4 with TRBJ2-5; D gene uncertain. Trimming left V 5 bases short and J 4 bases short, with 8 bases between. The CDR3 has 12 amino acids. CDR3 nucleotides: TGTGCCAGCAGTCCGTATGGAGAGACCCAGTACTTC. Amino acids: CASSPYGETQYF.

At least ten counts were recorded for this clonotype. V gene TRBV20-1 combines with J gene TRBJ1-1; TRBD1 aligns across 12 bases. The CDR3 sequence is 14 residues long. V gave up 0 bases and J gave up 8 bases; unmatched junction bases: 4. Germline V gene data show CDR1 as DFQATT and CDR2 as SNEGSKA (reference sequence). The CDR3 loop is CSARDTGQGAEAFF. The CDR3, as DNA: TGCAGTGCTAGAGATACGGGACAGGGGGCAGAAGCTTTCTTT.

This clonotype has at least ten counts. This chain connects TRBV12-3 or TRBV12-4 to TRBJ1-2; D not resolved. V dropped 5 bases and J dropped 4 bases, with 11 bases sitting between them. This CDR3 region has 13 residues. CDR3 residues: CASSPQGSYGYTF. The DNA for the CDR3 is TGTGCCAGCAGTCCCCAAGGGTCCTATGGCTACACCTTC.

This clonotype has ten or more counts. The J gene is TRBJ2-2, the V gene TRBV12-3 or TRBV12-4; no definite D call. The V end lost 1 base, the J end lost 6 bases, and 3 bases lay between the germline ends. The CDR3 has 12 residues. The DNA for the CDR3 is TGTGCCAGCAGTTTAGACGCCGGGGAGCTGTTTTTT. It yields the protein CASSLDAGELFF.

This clonotype was counted many times. This chain joins TRBV28 and TRBJ1-1; D remains unclear. V lost 7 bases and J lost 1, with 16 bases in between. CDR3 length: 15 residues. CDR1 is MDHEN and CDR2 is SYDVKM in the germline V gene. CDR3 DNA: TGTGCCAGCACCCACTTTCTGGGCAGGAACACTGAAGCTTTCTTT. Its protein product is CASTHFLGRNTEAFF.

This clonotype occurred many times. The chain couples TRBV4-2 to TRBJ1-2, with a possible D match to TRBD1 (6 bases). CDR3 size: 15 residues. With 8 bases removed from V and 0 bases from J, the gap between germline ends came to 16 bases. Germline CDR1 LGHNA, CDR2 YNFKEQ. The CDR3 reads CASSDQGIANYGYTF. DNA of the CDR3: TGTGCCAGCTCCGATCAGGGGATAGCTAACTATGGCTACACCTTC.

Ten or more counts support this clonotype. The CDR3, as DNA: TGCGCCAGCAGCCTCCTACTCCTGAACACTGAAGCTTTCTTT. Amino acid sequence: CASSLLLLNTEAFF. V is TRBV4-3 and J is TRBJ1-1; D remains ambiguous. The CDR3 covers 14 residues. The V gene lost 4 bases and the J gene lost 0 bases, with 9 bases spanning the gap. Germline loops: CDR1 LGHNA, CDR2 YSLEER.

The table lists this clonotype with many counts. The chain carries TRBV7-2 and TRBJ2-3; 13 bases are a match to TRBD2. From germline, CDR1 is SGHTA and CDR2 FQGNSA. The CDR3 extends over 15 amino acids. V shed 6 bases, J shed 6 bases, and the junction held 6 bases outside the gene matches. The CDR3 DNA reads as TGTGCCAGCAGGGGTACTAGCGGGGGGGCGGATACGCAGTATTTT. Protein product: CASRGTSGGADTQYF.

This clonotype was seen ten or more times. The CDR3 coding sequence is TGTGCCAGCGGGTCGACTAGCGGGGGGACAGTCCTCAATGAGCAGTTCTTC. Translated: CASGSTSGGTVLNEQFF. This sequence joins TRBV12-3 or TRBV12-4 and TRBJ2-1, with TRBD2 matching 13 bases. The CDR3 has 17 residues. The trim removed 8 bases at V and 6 bases at J, leaving 13 bases unmatched.